This TCR beta chain was recorded in a study of T cell responses to AZD1222 COVID-19 vaccine. Study context: Researchers grouped second doses given at about 4 or about 12 weeks into one pool. Points from the study as a whole: Seropositive at baseline were only a handful of AZD1222 recipients. With dominance at 160-218 and 743-854, vaccine-associated CD4 TCRs spanned spike.

Regarding this clone: Its target is unknown.

Profiled with immunoSEQ multiplex PCR; TCRdb holds only in-frame clones, not every one. The table records more than 60,000 clones, approximately 82% of them present only once. V was trimmed by 2 bases and J by 2 bases, leaving 6 bases between them. CDR3 length: 12 residues. Looked up from germline, CDR1 is SQVTM and CDR2 is ANQGSEA. The TCR comes from an adult in good health. V is TRBV29-1 and J is TRBJ1-2, with D unresolved. Sequenced here: peripheral blood, sampled on day 0 of AZD1222 vaccination. Written as DNA, the CDR3 is TGCAGCGTTGAATTCAGGAACTATGGCTACACCTTC. This sequence encodes CSVEFRNYGYTF.